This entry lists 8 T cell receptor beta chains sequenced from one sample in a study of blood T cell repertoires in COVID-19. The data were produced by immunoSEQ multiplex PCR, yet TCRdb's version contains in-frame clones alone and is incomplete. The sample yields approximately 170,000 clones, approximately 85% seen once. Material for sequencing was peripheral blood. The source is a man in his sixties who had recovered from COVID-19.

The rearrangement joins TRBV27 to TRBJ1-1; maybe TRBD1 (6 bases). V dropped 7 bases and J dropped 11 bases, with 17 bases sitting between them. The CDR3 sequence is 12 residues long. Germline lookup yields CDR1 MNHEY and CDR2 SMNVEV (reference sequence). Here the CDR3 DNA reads TGTGCCAGCACCCGGGGAGGGGGTTTGGCTTTCTTT. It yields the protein CASTRGGGLAFF.

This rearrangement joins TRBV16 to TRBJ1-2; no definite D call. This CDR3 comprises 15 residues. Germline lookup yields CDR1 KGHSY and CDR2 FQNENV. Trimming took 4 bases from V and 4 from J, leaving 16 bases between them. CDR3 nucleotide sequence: TGTGCCAGCAGCCCCCGGGGTCTGCAAGGCTATGGCTACACCTTC. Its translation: CASSPRGLQGYGYTF.

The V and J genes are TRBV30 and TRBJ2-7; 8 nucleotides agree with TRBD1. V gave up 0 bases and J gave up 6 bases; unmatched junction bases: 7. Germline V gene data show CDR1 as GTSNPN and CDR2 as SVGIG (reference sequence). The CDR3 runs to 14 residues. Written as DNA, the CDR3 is TGTGCCTGGAGTGTGGAAGGCAGGGGGCTCGAGCAGTACTTC. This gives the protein CAWSVEGRGLEQYF.

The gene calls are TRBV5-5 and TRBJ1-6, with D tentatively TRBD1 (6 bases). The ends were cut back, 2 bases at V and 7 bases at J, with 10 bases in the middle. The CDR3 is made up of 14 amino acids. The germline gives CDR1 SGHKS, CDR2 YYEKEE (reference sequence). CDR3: CASSFRQGNSPLHF. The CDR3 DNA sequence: TGTGCCAGCAGCTTCAGGCAGGGGAATTCACCCCTCCACTTT.

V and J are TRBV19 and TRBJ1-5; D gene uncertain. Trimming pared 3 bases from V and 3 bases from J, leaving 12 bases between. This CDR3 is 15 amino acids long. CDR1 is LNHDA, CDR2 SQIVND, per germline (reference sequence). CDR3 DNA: TGTGCCAGTAGTATGGGCCAGATGCACAATCAGCCCCAGCATTTT. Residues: CASSMGQMHNQPQHF.

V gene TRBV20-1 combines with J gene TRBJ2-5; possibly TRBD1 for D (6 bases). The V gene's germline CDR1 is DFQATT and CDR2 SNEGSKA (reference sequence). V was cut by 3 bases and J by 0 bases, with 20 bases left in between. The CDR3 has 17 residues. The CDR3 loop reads CSASGALDSRNQETQYF. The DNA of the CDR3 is TGCAGTGCTAGTGGGGCATTGGACAGCCGTAACCAAGAGACCCAGTACTTC.

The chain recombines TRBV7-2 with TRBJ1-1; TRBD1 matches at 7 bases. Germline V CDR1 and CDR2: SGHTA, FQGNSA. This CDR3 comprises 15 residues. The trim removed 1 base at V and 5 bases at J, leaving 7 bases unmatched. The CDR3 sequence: CASSLGGRQGTEAFF. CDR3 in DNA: TGTGCCAGCAGCTTAGGAGGGAGACAGGGTACTGAAGCTTTCTTT.

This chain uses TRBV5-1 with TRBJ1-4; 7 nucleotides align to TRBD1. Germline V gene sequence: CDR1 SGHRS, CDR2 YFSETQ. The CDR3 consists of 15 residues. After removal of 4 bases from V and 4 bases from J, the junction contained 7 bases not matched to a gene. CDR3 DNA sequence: TGCGCCAGCAGCGTAACTACAGGGGATAATGAAAAACTGTTTTTT. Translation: CASSVTTGDNEKLFF.